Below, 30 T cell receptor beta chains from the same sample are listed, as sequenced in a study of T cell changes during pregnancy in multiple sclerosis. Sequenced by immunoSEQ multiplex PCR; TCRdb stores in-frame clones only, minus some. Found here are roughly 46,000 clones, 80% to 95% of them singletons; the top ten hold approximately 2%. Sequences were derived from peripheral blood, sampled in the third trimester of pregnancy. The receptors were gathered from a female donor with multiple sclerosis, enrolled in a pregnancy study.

CDR3 loop: CASSKQGADTGELFF. CDR3 DNA sequence: TGTGCCAGTAGTAAGCAGGGGGCGGACACCGGGGAGCTGTTTTTT. The chain combines TRBV19 with TRBJ2-2; TRBD1 aligns across 8 bases. From germline, CDR1 is LNHDA and CDR2 SQIVND (reference sequence). This CDR3 has 15 residues. The ends lost 4 bases at V and 3 bases at J; junction bases unmatched: 4.

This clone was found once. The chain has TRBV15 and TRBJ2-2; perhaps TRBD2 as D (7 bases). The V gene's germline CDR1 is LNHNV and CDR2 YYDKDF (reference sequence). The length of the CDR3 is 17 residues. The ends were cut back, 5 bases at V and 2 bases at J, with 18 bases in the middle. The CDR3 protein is CATSPKGGGANTGELFF. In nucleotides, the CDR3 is TGTGCCACCAGCCCTAAGGGGGGAGGGGCCAACACCGGGGAGCTGTTTTTT.

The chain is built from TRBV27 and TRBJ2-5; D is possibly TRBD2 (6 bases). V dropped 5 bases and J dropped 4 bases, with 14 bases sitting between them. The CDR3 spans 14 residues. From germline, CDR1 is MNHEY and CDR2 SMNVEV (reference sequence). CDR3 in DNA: TGTGCCAGCAGTCTAGAGGGACTTGGAGAGACCCAGTACTTC. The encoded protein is CASSLEGLGETQYF.

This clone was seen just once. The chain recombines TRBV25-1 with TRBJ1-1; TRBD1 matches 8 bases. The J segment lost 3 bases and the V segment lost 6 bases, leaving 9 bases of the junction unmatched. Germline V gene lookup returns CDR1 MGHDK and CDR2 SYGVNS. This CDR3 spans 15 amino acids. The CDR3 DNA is TGTGCCAGCAGAGATTCAGGGGGCGCGGACACTGAAGCTTTCTTT. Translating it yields CASRDSGGADTEAFF.

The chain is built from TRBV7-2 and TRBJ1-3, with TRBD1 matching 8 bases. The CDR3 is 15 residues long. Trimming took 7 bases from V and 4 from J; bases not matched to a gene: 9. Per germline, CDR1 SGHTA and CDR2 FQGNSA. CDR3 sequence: CASTNAWDRGNTIYF. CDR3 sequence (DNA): TGTGCCAGCACCAACGCCTGGGACAGGGGAAACACCATATATTTT.

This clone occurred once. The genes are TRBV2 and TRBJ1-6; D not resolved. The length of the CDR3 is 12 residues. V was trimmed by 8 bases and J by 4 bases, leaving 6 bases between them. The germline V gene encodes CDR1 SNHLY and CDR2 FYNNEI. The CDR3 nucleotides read TGTGCCAGCGCAGGATATAATTCACCCCTCCACTTT. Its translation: CASAGYNSPLHF.

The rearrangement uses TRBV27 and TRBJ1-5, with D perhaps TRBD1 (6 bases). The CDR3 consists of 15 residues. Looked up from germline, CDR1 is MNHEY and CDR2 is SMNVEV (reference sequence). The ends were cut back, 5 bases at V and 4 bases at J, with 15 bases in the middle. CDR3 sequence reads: CASSRDIGRNQPQHF. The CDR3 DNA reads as TGTGCCAGCAGTAGGGACATCGGACGGAATCAGCCCCAGCATTTT.

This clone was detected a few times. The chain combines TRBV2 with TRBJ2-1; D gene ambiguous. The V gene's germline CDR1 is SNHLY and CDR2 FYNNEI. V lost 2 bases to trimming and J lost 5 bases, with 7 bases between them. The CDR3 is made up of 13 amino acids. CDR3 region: CASSEPFHNEQFF. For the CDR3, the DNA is TGTGCCAGCAGTGAACCGTTCCACAATGAGCAGTTCTTC. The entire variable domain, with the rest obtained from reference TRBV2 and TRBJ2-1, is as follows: EPEVTQTPSHQVTQMGQEVILRCVPISNHLYFYWYRQILGQKVEFLVSFYNNEISEKSEIFDDQFSVERPDGSNFTLKIRSTKLEDSAMYFCASSEPFHNEQFFGPGTRLTVL.

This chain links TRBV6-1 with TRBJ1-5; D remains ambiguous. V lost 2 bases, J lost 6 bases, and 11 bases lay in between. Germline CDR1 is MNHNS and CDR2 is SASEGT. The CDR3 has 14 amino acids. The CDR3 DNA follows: TGTGCCAGCAGTGAAAGAGGGAACAGTCAGCCCCAGCATTTT. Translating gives CASSERGNSQPQHF.

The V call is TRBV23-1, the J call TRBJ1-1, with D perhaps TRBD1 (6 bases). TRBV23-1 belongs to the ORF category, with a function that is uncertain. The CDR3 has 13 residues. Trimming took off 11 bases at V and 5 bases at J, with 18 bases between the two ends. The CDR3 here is CADGGGAWTEAFF. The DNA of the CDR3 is TGCGCCGACGGCGGGGGCGCGTGGACTGAAGCTTTCTTT.

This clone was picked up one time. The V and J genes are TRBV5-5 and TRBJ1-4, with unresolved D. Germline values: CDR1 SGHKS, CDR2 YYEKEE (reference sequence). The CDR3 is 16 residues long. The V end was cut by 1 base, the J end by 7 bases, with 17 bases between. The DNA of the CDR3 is TGTGCCAGCAGCTTGAGTCGTGGGCGCCTCTCTGAAAAACTGTTTTTT. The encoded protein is CASSLSRGRLSEKLFF.

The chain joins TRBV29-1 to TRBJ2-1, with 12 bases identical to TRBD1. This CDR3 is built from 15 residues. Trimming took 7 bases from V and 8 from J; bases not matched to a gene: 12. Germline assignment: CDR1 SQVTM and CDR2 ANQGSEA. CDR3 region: CSAGTGGSFRDEQFF. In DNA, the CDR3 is TGCAGCGCCGGGACAGGGGGCTCTTTTCGGGATGAGCAGTTCTTC.

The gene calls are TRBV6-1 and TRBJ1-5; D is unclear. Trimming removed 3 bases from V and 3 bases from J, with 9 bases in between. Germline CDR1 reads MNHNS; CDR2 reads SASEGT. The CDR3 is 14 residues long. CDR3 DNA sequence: TGTGCCAGCAGTGACTTCGGAGCCAATCAGCCCCAGCATTTT. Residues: CASSDFGANQPQHF.

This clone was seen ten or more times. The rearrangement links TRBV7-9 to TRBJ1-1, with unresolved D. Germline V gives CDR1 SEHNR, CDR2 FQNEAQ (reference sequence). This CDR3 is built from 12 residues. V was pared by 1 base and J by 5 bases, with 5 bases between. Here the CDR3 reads CASSLEETEAFF. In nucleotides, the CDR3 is TGTGCCAGCAGCTTAGAGGAGACTGAAGCTTTCTTT.

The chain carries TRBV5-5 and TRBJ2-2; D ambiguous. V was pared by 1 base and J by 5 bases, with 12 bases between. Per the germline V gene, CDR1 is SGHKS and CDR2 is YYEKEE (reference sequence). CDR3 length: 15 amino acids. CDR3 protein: CASSLFAEVTGELFF. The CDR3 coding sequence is TGTGCCAGCAGCTTGTTCGCAGAAGTAACCGGGGAGCTGTTTTTT.

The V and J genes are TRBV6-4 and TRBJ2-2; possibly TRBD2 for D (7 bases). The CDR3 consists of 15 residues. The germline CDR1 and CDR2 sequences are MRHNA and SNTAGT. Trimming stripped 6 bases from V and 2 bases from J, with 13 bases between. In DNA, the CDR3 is TGTGCCAGCAGGGGGGGGCGCGGAAACACCGGGGAGCTGTTTTTT. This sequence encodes CASRGGRGNTGELFF.

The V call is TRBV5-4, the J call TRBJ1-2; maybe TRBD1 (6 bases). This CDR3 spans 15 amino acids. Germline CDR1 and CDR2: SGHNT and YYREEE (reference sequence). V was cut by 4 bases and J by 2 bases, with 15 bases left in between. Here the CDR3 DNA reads TGTGCCAGCAGCCCGGATGGACAGTTGAACTATGGCTACACCTTC. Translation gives CASSPDGQLNYGYTF.

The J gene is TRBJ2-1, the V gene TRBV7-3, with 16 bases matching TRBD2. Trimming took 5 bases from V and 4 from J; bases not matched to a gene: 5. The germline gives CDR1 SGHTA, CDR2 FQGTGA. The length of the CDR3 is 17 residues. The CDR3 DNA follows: TGTGCCAGCAGCGACCCGGGACTAGCGGGAGGGTACAATGAGCAGTTCTTC. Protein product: CASSDPGLAGGYNEQFF. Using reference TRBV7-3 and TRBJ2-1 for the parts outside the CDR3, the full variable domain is GAGVSQTPSNKVTEKGKYVELRCDPISGHTALYWYRQSLGQGPEFLIYFQGTGAADDSGLPNDRFFAVRPEGSVSTLKIQRTERGDSAVYLCASSDPGLAGGYNEQFFGPGTRLTVL.

CDR3 in amino acids: CASSLATGAYEQYF. DNA for the CDR3: TGCGCCAGCAGCTTGGCGACAGGGGCCTACGAGCAGTACTTC. V usage is TRBV5-1 and J usage is TRBJ2-7; TRBD1 aligns across 8 bases. The J segment lost 2 bases and the V segment lost 0 bases, leaving 1 base of the junction unmatched. The CDR3 has 14 amino acids. The germline gives CDR1 SGHRS, CDR2 YFSETQ. The full variable domain, completed using reference TRBV5-1 and TRBJ2-7, is KAGVTQTPRYLIKTRGQQVTLSCSPISGHRSVSWYQQTPGQGLQFLFEYFSETQRNKGNFPGRFSGRQFSNSRSEMNVSTLELGDSALYLCASSLATGAYEQYFGPGTRLTVT.

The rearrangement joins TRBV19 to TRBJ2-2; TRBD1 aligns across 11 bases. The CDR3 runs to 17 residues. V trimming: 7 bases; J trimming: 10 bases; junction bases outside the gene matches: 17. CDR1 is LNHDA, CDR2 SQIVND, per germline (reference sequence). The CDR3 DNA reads TGTGCCAGTACCCCCCGTGGACAGGGGGCCGCCCGAGTGGAGCTGTTTTTT. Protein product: CASTPRGQGAARVELFF. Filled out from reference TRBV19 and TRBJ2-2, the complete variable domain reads DGGITQSPKYLFRKEGQNVTLSCEQNLNHDAMYWYRQDPGQGLRLIYYSQIVNDFQKGDIAEGYSVSREKKESFPLTVTSAQKNPTAFYLCASTPRGQGAARVELFFGEGSRLTVL.

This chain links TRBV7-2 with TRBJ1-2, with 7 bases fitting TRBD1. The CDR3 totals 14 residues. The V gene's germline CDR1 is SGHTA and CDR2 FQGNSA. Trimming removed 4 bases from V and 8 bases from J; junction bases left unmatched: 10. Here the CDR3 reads CASSWDGQVWGYTF. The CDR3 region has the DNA TGTGCCAGCAGCTGGGATGGACAGGTCTGGGGCTACACCTTC.

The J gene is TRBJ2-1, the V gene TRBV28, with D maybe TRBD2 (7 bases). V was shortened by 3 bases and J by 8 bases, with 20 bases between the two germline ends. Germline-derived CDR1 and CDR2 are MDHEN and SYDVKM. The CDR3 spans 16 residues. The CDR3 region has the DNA TGTGCCAGCAGTTTCCCTCAGGGGAGGGACTCCGATGAGCAGTTCTTC. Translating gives CASSFPQGRDSDEQFF.

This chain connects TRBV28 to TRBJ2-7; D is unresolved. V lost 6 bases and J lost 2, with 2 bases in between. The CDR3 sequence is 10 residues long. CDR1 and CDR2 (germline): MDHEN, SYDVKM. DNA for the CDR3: TGTGCCAGCAGCACCTACGAGCAGTACTTC. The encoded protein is CASSTYEQYF.

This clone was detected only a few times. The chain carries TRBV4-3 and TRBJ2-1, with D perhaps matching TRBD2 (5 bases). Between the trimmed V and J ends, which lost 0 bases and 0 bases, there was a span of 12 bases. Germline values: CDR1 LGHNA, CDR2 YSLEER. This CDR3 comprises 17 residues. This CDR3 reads CASSQDQERSSYNEQFF. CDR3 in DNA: TGCGCCAGCAGCCAAGACCAGGAGCGGAGCTCCTACAATGAGCAGTTCTTC.

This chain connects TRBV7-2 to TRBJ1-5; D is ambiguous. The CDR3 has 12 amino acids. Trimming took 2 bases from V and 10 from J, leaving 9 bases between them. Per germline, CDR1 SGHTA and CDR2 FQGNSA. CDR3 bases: TGTGCCAGCAGCTTATTTTATTATCCCCAGCATTTT. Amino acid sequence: CASSLFYYPQHF.

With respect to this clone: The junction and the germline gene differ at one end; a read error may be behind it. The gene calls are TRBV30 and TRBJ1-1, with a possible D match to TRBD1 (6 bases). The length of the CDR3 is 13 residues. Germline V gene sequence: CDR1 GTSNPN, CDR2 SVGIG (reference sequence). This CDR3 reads CAWRRRRDTEAFF. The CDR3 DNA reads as TGTGCCTGGAGGCGGCGTCGGGACACCGAAGCTTTCTTT.

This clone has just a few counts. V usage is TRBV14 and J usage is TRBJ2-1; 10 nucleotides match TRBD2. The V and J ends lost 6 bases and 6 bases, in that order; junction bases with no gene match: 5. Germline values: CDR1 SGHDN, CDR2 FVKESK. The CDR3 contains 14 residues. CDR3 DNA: TGTGCCAGCAGTGGTAGCGGGAGGACCAATGAGCAGTTCTTC. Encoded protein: CASSGSGRTNEQFF.

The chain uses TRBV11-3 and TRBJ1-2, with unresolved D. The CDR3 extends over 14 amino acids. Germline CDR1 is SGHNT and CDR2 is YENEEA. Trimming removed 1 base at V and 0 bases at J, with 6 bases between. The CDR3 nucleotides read TGTGCCAGCAGCTTAGTACAGTCTAACTATGGCTACACCTTC. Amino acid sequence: CASSLVQSNYGYTF.

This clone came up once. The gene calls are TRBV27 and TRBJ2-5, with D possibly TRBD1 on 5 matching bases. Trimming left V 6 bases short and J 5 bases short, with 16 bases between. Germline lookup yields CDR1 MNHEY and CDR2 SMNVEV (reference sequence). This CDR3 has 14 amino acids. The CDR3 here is CASRTSGSGETQYF. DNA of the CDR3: TGTGCCAGCAGGACCTCAGGCTCAGGGGAGACCCAGTACTTC.

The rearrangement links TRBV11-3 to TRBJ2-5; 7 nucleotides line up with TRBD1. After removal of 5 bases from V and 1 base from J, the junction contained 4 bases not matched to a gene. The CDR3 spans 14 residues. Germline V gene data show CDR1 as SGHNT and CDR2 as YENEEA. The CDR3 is CASSLGQVQETQYF. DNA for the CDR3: TGTGCCAGCAGCCTCGGACAGGTCCAAGAGACCCAGTACTTC. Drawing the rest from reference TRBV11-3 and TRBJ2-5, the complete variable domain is EAGVVQSPRYKIIEKKQPVAFWCNPISGHNTLYWYLQNLGQGPELLIRYENEEAVDDSQLPKDRFSAERLKGVDSTLKIQPAELGDSAVYLCASSLGQVQETQYFGPGTRLLVL.